The source of this TCR beta chain is a study of blood T cell repertoires in COVID-19. Turning to the study itself: Specimens from acute and convalescent COVID-19 originated in the United States, Italy and Spain. Nucleic acid was either cDNA or gDNA, and it came from T cells, B-cell-depleted T cells, or PBMCs.

Original data processing: Estimation of nucleated cell counts relied on the amplification of reference gene primers. Generated by immunoSEQ multiplex PCR, the TCRdb table keeps only in-frame clones and is missing some. V and J calls and clone size are as listed in that table; D and trimming were resolved from the DNA. This sample has roughly 340,000 clones, with about 90% found just once. In germline, CDR1 is MNHEY, CDR2 SMNVEV (reference sequence). Trimming removed 5 bases at V and 9 bases at J, with 11 bases between. The CDR3 extends over 13 amino acids. It was during active infection that Seattle patients were enrolled and then longitudinally followed.

The sequence derives from a woman between 65 and 79 years old with COVID-19, enrolled during active disease. The chain is built from TRBV27 and TRBJ1-6; the D is unclear. The specimen sequenced was peripheral blood. The CDR3 reads CASSDWNFSPLHF. Written as DNA, the CDR3 is TGTGCCAGCAGTGACTGGAACTTTTCACCCCTCCACTTT.